This is a list of T cell receptor beta chains from one sample in a study of CD8+CD57+ T cells in acquired aplastic anemia. In TCRdb, the reads were re-called with MiXCR into one record per CDR3 protein. The data hold 200,000 to 250,000 distinct CDR3 sequences, with 34% observed a single time. Material: sorted CD4+, CD8+, or CD8+CD57+ T cells (not recorded which) from PBMCs. These TCRs come from a human donor in good health, serving as a control. Each CDR3 is given with its conserved first and last residue.

V: TRBV29-1; CDR3: CSVGRTEQETQYF
V: TRBV4-1; CDR3: CASSHHQEKLFF
V: TRBV20-1; CDR3: CSASVGGLGYEQYF
V: TRBV3-1; CDR3: CASRRDRVNTEAFF
V: TRBV7-9; CDR3: CASSPGTRETQYF
V: TRBV5-1; CDR3: CASSTDKEHGYTF
V: TRBV10-3; CDR3: CASRGTGESCEQYF
V: TRBV7-2; CDR3: CASSLGATNNQPQHF
V: TRBV12-3/TRBV12-4; CDR3: CASTIGRTPGTPNTYEQYF
V: TRBV15; CDR3: CATSRDIGTAYEQYF
V: TRBV11-2; CDR3: CASSLVGSGRNSYYEQYF
V: TRBV7-3; CDR3: CASSLTPAPGYEQYF
V: TRBV19; CDR3: CASSIGGNTGELFF
V: TRBV20-1; CDR3: CSARQGVSEKLFF
V: TRBV7-7; CDR3: CASSPGTGGREQYF
V: TRBV19; CDR3: CASSSVGGLANEKLFF
V: TRBV2; CDR3: CASRPGQAPGDTIYF
V: TRBV20-1; CDR3: CSARDPGQGYGYTF
V: TRBV12-3/TRBV12-4; CDR3: CASSLKKKLFF
V: TRBV6-5; CDR3: CASSYSGQFGHEQYF
V: TRBV7-9; CDR3: CASSLEEAEQYF
V: TRBV6-5; CDR3: CASSYPSSGRAEETQYF
V: TRBV24-1; CDR3: CATSGGRNEQFF
V: TRBV5-1; CDR3: CASSLGGWRTEAFF
V: TRBV7-3; CDR3: CASSLQAGYEQYF
V: TRBV2; CDR3: CASSERGASLSPLHF
V: TRBV7-2; CDR3: CASSLITGYEQYF
V: TRBV19; CDR3: CASRSSAMGPQHF
V: TRBV5-1; CDR3: CATTQGGLYETQYF